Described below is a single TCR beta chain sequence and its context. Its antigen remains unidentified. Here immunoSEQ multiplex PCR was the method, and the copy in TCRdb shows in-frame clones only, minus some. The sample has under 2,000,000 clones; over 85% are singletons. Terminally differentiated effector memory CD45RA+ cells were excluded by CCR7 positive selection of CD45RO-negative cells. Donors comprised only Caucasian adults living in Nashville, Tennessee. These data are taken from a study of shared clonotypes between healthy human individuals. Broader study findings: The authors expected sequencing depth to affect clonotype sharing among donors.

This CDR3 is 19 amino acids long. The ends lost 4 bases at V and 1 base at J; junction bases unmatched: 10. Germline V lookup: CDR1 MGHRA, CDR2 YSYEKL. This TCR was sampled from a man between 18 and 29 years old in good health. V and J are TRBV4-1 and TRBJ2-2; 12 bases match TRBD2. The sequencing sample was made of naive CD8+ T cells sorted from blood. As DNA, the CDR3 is TGCGCCAGCAGCCCTCGGCTGACTAGCGGGGGAATGAACACCGGGGAGCTGTTTTTT. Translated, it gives CASSPRLTSGGMNTGELFF.